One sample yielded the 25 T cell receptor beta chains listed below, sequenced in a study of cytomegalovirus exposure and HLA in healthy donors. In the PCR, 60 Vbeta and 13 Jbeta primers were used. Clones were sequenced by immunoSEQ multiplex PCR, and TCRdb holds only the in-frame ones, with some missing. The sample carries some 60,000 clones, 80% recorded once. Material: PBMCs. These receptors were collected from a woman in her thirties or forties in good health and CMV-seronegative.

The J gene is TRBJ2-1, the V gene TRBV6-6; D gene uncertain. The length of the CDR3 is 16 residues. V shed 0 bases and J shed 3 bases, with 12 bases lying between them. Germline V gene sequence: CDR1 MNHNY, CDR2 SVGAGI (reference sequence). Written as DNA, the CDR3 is TGTGCCAGCAGTTACTCTCGGCAGGCTCTCTACAATGAGCAGTTCTTC. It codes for CASSYSRQALYNEQFF.

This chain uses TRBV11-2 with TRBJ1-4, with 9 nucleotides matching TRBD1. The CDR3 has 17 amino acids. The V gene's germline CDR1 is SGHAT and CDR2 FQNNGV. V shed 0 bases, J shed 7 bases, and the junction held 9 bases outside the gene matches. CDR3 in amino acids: CASSLDLFDRGGEKLFF. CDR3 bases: TGTGCCAGCAGCTTAGATCTGTTCGACAGGGGGGGTGAAAAACTGTTTTTT.

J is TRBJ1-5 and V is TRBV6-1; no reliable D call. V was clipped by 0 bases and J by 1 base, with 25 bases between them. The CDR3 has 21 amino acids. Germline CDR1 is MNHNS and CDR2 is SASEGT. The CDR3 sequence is CASSEAEAGRPLLRSNQPQHF. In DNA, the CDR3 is TGTGCCAGCAGTGAAGCGGAGGCGGGCAGGCCACTACTCAGGAGCAATCAGCCCCAGCATTTT.

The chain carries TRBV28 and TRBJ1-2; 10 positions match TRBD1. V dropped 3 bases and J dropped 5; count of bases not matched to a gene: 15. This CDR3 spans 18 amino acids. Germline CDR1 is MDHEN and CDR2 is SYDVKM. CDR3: CASSFLKDYRTGGYGYTF. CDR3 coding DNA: TGTGCCAGCAGTTTCCTGAAAGACTACCGGACAGGGGGATATGGCTACACCTTC.

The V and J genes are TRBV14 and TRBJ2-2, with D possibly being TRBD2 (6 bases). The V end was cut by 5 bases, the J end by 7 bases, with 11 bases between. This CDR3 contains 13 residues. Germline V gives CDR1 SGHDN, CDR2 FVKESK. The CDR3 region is CASSILAVGELFF. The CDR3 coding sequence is TGTGCCAGCAGCATACTAGCAGTCGGGGAGCTGTTTTTT.

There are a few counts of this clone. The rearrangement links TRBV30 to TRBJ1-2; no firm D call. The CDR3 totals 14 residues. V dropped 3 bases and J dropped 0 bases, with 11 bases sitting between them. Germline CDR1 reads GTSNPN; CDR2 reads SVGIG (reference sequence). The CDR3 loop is CAWSREGANYGYTF. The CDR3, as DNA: TGTGCCTGGAGCCGCGAGGGAGCTAACTATGGCTACACCTTC.

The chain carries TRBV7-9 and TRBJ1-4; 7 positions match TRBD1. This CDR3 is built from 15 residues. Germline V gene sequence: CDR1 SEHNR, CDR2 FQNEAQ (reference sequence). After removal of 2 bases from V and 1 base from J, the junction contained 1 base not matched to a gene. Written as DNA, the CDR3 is TGTGCCAGCAGCTTACGACAGGGAACTAATGAAAAACTGTTTTTT. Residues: CASSLRQGTNEKLFF.

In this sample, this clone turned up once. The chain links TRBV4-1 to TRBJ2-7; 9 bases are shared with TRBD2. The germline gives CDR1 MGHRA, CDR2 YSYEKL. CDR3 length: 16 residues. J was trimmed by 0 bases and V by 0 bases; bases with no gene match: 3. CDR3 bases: TGCGCCAGCAGCCAAGAGCCTAGCGGGAACTCCTACGAGCAGTACTTC. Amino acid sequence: CASSQEPSGNSYEQYF.

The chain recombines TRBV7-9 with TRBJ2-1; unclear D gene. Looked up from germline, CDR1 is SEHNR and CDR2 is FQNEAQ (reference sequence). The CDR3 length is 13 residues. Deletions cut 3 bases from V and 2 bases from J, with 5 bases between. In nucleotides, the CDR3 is TGTGCCAGCAGCTTGTCAACCTACAATGAGCAGTTCTTC. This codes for CASSLSTYNEQFF. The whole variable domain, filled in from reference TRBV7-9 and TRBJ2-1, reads DTGVSQNPRHKITKRGQNVTFRCDPISEHNRLYWYRQTLGQGPEFLTYFQNEAQLEKSRLLSDRFSAERPKGSFSTLEIQRTEQGDSAMYLCASSLSTYNEQFFGPGTRLTVL.

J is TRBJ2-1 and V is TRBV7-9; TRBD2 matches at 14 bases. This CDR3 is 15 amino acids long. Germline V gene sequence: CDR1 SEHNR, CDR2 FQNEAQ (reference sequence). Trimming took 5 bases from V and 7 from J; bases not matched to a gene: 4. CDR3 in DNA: TGTGCCAGCAGCGGTCGACTAGCGGGGGGGAATGAGCAGTTCTTC. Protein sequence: CASSGRLAGGNEQFF.

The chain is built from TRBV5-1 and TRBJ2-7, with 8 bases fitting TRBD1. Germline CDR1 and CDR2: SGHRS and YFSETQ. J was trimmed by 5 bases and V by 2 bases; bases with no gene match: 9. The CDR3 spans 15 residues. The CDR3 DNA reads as TGCGCCAGCAGCTTCGAACTGGGGGGACAGGACGAGCAGTACTTC. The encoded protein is CASSFELGGQDEQYF.

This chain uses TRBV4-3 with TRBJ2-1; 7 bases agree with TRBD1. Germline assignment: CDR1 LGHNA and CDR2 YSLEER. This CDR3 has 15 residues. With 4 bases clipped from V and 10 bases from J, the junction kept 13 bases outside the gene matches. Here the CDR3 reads CASSLGTVKLQEQFF. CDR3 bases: TGCGCCAGCAGCCTCGGGACAGTAAAACTACAAGAGCAGTTCTTC.

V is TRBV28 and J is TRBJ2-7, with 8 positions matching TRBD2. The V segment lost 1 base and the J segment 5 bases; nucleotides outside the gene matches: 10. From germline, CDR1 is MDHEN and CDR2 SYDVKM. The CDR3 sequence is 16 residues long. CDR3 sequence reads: CASSLSPRGGLHEQYF. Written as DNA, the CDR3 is TGTGCCAGCAGTTTATCCCCCCGCGGGGGGCTCCACGAGCAGTACTTC.

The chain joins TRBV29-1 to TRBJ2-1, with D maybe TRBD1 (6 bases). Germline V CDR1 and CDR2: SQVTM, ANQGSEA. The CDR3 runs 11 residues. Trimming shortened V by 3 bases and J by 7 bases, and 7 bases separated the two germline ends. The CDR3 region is CSVDRGNEQFF. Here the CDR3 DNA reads TGCAGCGTTGACAGGGGAAATGAGCAGTTCTTC.

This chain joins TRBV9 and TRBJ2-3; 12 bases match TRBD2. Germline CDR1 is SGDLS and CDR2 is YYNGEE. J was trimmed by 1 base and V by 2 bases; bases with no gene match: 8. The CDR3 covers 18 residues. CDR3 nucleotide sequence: TGTGCCAGCAGCGTCCTAGCGGGAGGGCCCGGAGGCACAGATACGCAGTATTTT. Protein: CASSVLAGGPGGTDTQYF.

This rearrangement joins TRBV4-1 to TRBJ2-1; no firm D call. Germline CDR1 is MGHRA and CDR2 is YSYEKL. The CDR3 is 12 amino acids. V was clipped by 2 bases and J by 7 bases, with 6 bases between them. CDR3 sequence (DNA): TGCGCCAGCAGCCAACTTCGGAATGAGCAGTTCTTC. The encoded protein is CASSQLRNEQFF.

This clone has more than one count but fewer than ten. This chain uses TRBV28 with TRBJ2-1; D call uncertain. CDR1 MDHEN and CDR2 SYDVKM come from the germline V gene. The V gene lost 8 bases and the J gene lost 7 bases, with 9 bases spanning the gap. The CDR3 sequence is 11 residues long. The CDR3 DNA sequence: TGTGCCAGCTTCCGTATAAATGAGCAGTTCTTC. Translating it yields CASFRINEQFF.

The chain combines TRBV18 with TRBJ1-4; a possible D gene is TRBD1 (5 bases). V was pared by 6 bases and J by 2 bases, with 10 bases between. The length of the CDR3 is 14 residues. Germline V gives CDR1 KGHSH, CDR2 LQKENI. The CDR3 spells CASSGGFTNEKLFF. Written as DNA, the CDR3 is TGTGCCAGCTCGGGGGGATTTACTAATGAAAAACTGTTTTTT.

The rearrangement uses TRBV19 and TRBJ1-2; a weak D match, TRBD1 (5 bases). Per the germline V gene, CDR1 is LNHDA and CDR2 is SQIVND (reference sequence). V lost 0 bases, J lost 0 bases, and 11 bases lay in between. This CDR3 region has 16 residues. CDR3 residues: CASSIDPTDTNYGYTF. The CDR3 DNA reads TGTGCCAGTAGTATAGATCCGACAGATACTAACTATGGCTACACCTTC.

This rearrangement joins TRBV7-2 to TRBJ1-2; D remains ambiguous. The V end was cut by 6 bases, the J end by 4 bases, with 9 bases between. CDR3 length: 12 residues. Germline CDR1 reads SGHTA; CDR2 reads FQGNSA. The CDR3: CASSTDTYGYTF. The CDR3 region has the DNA TGTGCCAGCAGTACCGACACCTATGGCTACACCTTC.

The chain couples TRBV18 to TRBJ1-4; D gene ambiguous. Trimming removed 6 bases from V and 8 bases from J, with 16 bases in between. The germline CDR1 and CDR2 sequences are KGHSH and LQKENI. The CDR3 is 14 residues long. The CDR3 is CASSRAADQEKLFF. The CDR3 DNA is TGTGCCAGCTCGCGGGCGGCCGATCAAGAAAAACTGTTTTTT. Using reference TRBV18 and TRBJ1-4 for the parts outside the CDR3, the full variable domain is NAGVMQNPRHLVRRRGQEARLRCSPMKGHSHVYWYRQLPEEGLKFMVYLQKENIIDESGMPKERFSAEFPKEGPSILRIQQVVRGDSAAYFCASSRAADQEKLFFGSGTQLSVL.

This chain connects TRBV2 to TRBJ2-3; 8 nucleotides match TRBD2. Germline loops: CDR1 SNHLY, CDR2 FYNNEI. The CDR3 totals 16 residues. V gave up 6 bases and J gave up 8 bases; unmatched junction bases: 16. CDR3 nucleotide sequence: TGTGCCAGCAGCCTTCTTCCAGCGGGAGAGGGAGTTACGCAGTATTTT. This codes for CASSLLPAGEGVTQYF.

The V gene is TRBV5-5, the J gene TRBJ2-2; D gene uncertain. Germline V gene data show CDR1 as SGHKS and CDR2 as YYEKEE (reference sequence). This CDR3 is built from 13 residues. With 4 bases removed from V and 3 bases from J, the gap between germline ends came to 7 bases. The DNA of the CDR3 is TGTGCCAGCAGCGACACCTACACCGGGGAGCTGTTTTTT. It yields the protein CASSDTYTGELFF. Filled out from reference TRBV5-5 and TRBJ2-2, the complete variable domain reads DAGVTQSPTHLIKTRGQQVTLRCSPISGHKSVSWYQQVLGQGPQFIFQYYEKEERGRGNFPDRFSARQFPNYSSELNVNALLLGDSALYLCASSDTYTGELFFGEGSRLTVL.

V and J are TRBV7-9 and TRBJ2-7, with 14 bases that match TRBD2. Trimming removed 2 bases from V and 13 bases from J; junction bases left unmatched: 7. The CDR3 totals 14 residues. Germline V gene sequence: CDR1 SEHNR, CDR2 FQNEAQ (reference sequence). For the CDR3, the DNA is TGTGCCAGCAGCTTAACCGGGACTAGCGGGAGTTTTTACTTC. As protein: CASSLTGTSGSFYF.

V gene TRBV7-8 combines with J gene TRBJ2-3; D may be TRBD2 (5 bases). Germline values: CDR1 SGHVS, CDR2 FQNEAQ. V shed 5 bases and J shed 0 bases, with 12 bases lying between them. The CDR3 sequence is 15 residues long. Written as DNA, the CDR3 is TGTGCCAGCAGCCAGAGGGATCTGAGCACAGATACGCAGTATTTT. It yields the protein CASSQRDLSTDTQYF.